One T cell receptor beta chain is described in this entry. Its matching antigen is unknown. The PCR had 60 Vbeta and 13 Jbeta primers. The repertoire was sequenced with immunoSEQ multiplex PCR; TCRdb's copy has only in-frame clones and lacks some. Of about 170,000 clones in the sample, 70% to 80% were seen once. This entry belongs to a study of cytomegalovirus exposure and HLA in healthy donors. Findings and caveats of the study: The productive fraction for most TCR beta V segments was about 87% or about 30% in an earlier analysis. Later findings reportedly placed an Asian-associated ancestry cluster below the 666-donor mean for N-insertions. Some highly shared sequence variants likely arose as a pipeline artifact.

Germline V gene data show CDR1 as SGHRS and CDR2 as YFSETQ. Trimming stripped 0 bases from V and 6 bases from J, with 16 bases between. The CDR3 loop spans 15 amino acids. The sequenced sample was PBMCs. The receptor was derived from a woman in her forties or fifties in good health and CMV-seronegative. This sequence joins TRBV5-1 and TRBJ2-7; D is perhaps TRBD2 (6 bases). The CDR3 loop reads CASSLAFGGPSEQYF. The CDR3, as DNA: TGCGCCAGCAGCTTGGCCTTTGGAGGGCCTTCCGAGCAGTACTTC.